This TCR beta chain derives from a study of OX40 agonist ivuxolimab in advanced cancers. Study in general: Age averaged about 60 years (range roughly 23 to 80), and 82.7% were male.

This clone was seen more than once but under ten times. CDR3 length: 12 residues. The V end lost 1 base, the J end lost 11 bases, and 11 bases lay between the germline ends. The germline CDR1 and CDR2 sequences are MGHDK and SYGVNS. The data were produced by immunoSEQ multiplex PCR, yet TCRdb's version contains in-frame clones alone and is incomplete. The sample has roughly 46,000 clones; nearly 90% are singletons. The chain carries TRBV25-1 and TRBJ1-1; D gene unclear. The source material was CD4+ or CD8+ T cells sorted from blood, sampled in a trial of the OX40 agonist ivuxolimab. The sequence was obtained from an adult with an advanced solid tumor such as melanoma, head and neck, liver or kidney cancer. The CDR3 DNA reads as TGTGCCAGCAGTGAATTTGGCAGATTCGCTTTCTTT. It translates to CASSEFGRFAFF.